The 25 T cell receptor beta chains below were found in one sample sequenced in a study of T-cell reconstitution after alpha-beta-depleted transplantation in children. It was with unique molecular identifiers that the TCRbeta library was prepared. TCRdb reprocessed the PCR reads via MiXCR and lists one record per CDR3 protein. The table lists roughly 180,000 distinct CDR3 sequences, less than 15% of them singletons. Material: PBMCs from the stem cell graft donor, obtained from the stem cell graft. The receptors originated from a human donor who donated a stem cell graft to a child with acute lymphoblastic leukemia.

Ten or more counts support this clonotype. The V call is TRBV29-1, the J call TRBJ2-3; D may be TRBD2 (5 bases). The germline V gene has CDR1 SQVTM and CDR2 ANQGSEA. This CDR3 has 11 amino acids. The V and J ends lost 3 bases and 10 bases respectively, with 11 bases between them. The CDR3 protein is CSVDGVGAQYF. In nucleotides, the CDR3 is TGCAGCGTTGACGGTGTCGGGGCGCAGTATTTT.

This clonotype has a handful of counts. The V gene is TRBV6-1, the J gene TRBJ1-5; 8 bases fit TRBD1. V lost 5 bases, J lost 2 bases, and 8 bases stayed unmatched. CDR1 and CDR2 (germline): MNHNS, SASEGT. This CDR3 spans 16 amino acids. The CDR3 reads CASSQVQGVGNQPQHF. Here the CDR3 DNA reads TGTGCCAGCAGTCAGGTACAGGGGGTGGGCAATCAGCCCCAGCATTTT.

The V and J genes are TRBV6-1 and TRBJ1-1, with 9 bases matching TRBD1. The CDR3 extends over 18 amino acids. The germline V gene has CDR1 MNHNS and CDR2 SASEGT. Trimming cost V 6 bases and J 4 bases; bases outside gene matches: 18. The CDR3 here is CASSSSSGQGGEGTEAFF. In nucleotides, the CDR3 is TGTGCCAGCAGCTCGAGTTCGGGACAGGGTGGGGAGGGCACTGAAGCTTTCTTT.

The J gene is TRBJ2-6, the V gene TRBV3-1, with D perhaps TRBD1 (6 bases). CDR1 is LGHDT and CDR2 is YNNKEL in the germline V gene (reference sequence). The V and J ends lost 8 bases and 2 bases respectively, with 13 bases between them. The length of the CDR3 is 15 residues. CDR3 DNA: TGTGCCAGCTCGGTGGGGGCCCCTGGGGCCAACGTCCTGACTTTC. It codes for CASSVGAPGANVLTF.

The sample holds a few counts of this clonotype. The rearrangement links TRBV11-1 to TRBJ2-7; D not resolved. The V end was cut by 3 bases, the J end by 0 bases, with 18 bases between. The CDR3 extends over 17 amino acids. Germline CDR1 is SGHAT and CDR2 is FQDESV (reference sequence). In nucleotides, the CDR3 is TGTGCCAGCAGCTTCCCGATTACAAGGTCCAGCTCCTACGAGCAGTACTTC. Residues: CASSFPITRSSSYEQYF. Variable domain in full (rest from reference TRBV11-1 and TRBJ2-7): EAEVAQSPRYKITEKSQAVAFWCDPISGHATLYWYRQILGQGPELLVQFQDESVVDDSQLPKDRFSAERLKGVDSTLKIQPAELGDSAMYLCASSFPITRSSSYEQYFGPGTRLTVT.

This chain joins TRBV5-1 and TRBJ2-7, with D unresolved. V lost 4 bases and J lost 3, with 14 bases in between. The V gene's germline CDR1 is SGHRS and CDR2 YFSETQ. The CDR3 extends over 14 amino acids. DNA for the CDR3: TGCGCCAGCAGCCCGCGGACCGATGACTACGAGCAGTACTTC. The encoded protein is CASSPRTDDYEQYF.

This clonotype appeared once. This sequence may be a read error, since a much larger clone differs from it by one base. The chain combines TRBV12-3 or TRBV12-4 with TRBJ2-7; 12 bases align to TRBD2. The V segment lost 5 bases and the J segment 7 bases; nucleotides outside the gene matches: 3. This CDR3 has 13 residues. This chain's CDR3 is CASSTLAGGEQYF. CDR3 in DNA: TGTGCCAGCAGTACCCTAGCGGGAGGGGAGCAGTACTTC.

This clonotype has a count of ten or more. V is TRBV25-1 and J is TRBJ2-5; 7 nucleotides line up with TRBD2. Unmatched junction bases numbered 8, after V lost 3 bases and J lost 4 bases. Germline assignment: CDR1 MGHDK and CDR2 SYGVNS. This CDR3 is 15 amino acids long. The CDR3 sequence is CASSEWRGGGETQYF. CDR3 bases: TGTGCCAGCAGTGAGTGGAGGGGCGGGGGAGAGACCCAGTACTTC.

This clonotype was seen many times. The rearrangement joins TRBV5-1 to TRBJ2-1; TRBD2 aligns across 16 bases. This CDR3 is built from 15 residues. Trimming took 4 bases from V and 14 from J; bases not matched to a gene: 9. Germline V gene lookup returns CDR1 SGHRS and CDR2 YFSETQ. CDR3 nucleotides: TGCGCCAGCAGCACACGACCGGGACTAGCGGGAGGGGAGTTCTTC. This translates into CASSTRPGLAGGEFF.

This clonotype was seen at least ten times. The chain joins TRBV18 to TRBJ2-1, with TRBD2 matching 7 bases. Germline lookup yields CDR1 KGHSH and CDR2 LQKENI. The CDR3 is made up of 13 amino acids. V was pared by 1 base and J by 8 bases, with 2 bases of the junction left unmatched. In nucleotides, the CDR3 is TGTGCCAGCTCACCACGAGGGAGGGATGAGCAGTTCTTC. Translated: CASSPRGRDEQFF. Variable domain in full (rest from reference TRBV18 and TRBJ2-1): NAGVMQNPRHLVRRRGQEARLRCSPMKGHSHVYWYRQLPEEGLKFMVYLQKENIIDESGMPKERFSAEFPKEGPSILRIQQVVRGDSAAYFCASSPRGRDEQFFGPGTRLTVL.

This clonotype has at least ten counts. The chain recombines TRBV29-1 with TRBJ1-2; 7 positions match TRBD1. The J segment lost 5 bases and the V segment lost 4 bases, leaving 4 bases of the junction unmatched. This CDR3 comprises 12 residues. In germline, CDR1 is SQVTM, CDR2 ANQGSEA. The CDR3 DNA follows: TGCAGCGTTGGGGGACAGCGGTATGGCTACACCTTC. It codes for CSVGGQRYGYTF.

At least ten counts were recorded for this clonotype. The V call is TRBV20-1, the J call TRBJ2-5, with TRBD1 matching over 8 bases. This CDR3 is 15 amino acids long. V lost 3 bases, J lost 5 bases, and 11 bases stayed unmatched. Germline V CDR1 and CDR2: DFQATT, SNEGSKA (reference sequence). CDR3 DNA sequence: TGCAGTGCTAGTGGCGGCAGGGGGCTTAGTGAGACCCAGTACTTC. As protein: CSASGGRGLSETQYF.

This clonotype was found many times. V usage is TRBV20-1 and J usage is TRBJ1-2; the D is unclear. CDR3 length: 11 amino acids. Germline CDR1 reads DFQATT; CDR2 reads SNEGSKA (reference sequence). Trimming pared 1 base from V and 9 bases from J, leaving 9 bases between. The CDR3 sequence: CSARVGESYTF. In DNA form, the CDR3 reads TGCAGTGCTAGAGTCGGGGAAAGCTACACCTTC.

This clonotype was detected many times. The V gene is TRBV9, the J gene TRBJ2-1; D not certain. V was clipped by 4 bases and J by 6 bases, with 11 bases between them. The CDR3 sequence is 13 residues long. CDR1 is SGDLS, CDR2 YYNGEE, per germline. CDR3 coding DNA: TGTGCCAGCAGCCTCCCCGGTTCCAATGAGCAGTTCTTC. Amino acid sequence: CASSLPGSNEQFF.

This clonotype was detected ten times or more. The rearrangement joins TRBV30 to TRBJ1-1; 7 bases match TRBD1. This CDR3 is 16 amino acids long. Unmatched junction bases numbered 9, after V lost 2 bases and J lost 0 bases. Germline V gene sequence: CDR1 GTSNPN, CDR2 SVGIG (reference sequence). In DNA form, the CDR3 reads TGTGCCTGGAGTTCCGACAGGGACTTCATGAACACTGAAGCTTTCTTT. Its translation is CAWSSDRDFMNTEAFF.

Only a few counts were recorded for this clonotype. V and J are TRBV11-1 and TRBJ2-5, with 14 bases lining up with TRBD2. The length of the CDR3 is 18 residues. The germline V gene has CDR1 SGHAT and CDR2 FQDESV (reference sequence). V shed 5 bases, J shed 5 bases, and the junction held 13 bases outside the gene matches. Here the CDR3 reads CASSLPQTSGRGIETQYF. The CDR3 bases are TGTGCCAGCAGCCTACCCCAGACTAGCGGGAGGGGTATCGAGACCCAGTACTTC. Filled out from reference TRBV11-1 and TRBJ2-5, the complete variable domain reads EAEVAQSPRYKITEKSQAVAFWCDPISGHATLYWYRQILGQGPELLVQFQDESVVDDSQLPKDRFSAERLKGVDSTLKIQPAELGDSAMYLCASSLPQTSGRGIETQYFGPGTRLLVL.

The chain is built from TRBV19 and TRBJ2-3; TRBD1 might be the D (6 bases). This CDR3 is built from 15 residues. V was pared by 5 bases and J by 2 bases, with 14 bases between. Germline assignment: CDR1 LNHDA and CDR2 SQIVND (reference sequence). The CDR3 protein is CASSSGHLTTDTQYF. The CDR3 nucleotides are TGTGCCAGTAGTTCGGGACATCTTACCACAGATACGCAGTATTTT.

In its sample, this clonotype was seen many times. The chain combines TRBV2 with TRBJ2-2; D might be TRBD1 (6 bases). Trimming cost V 5 bases and J 2 bases, with 12 bases left between them. CDR3 length: 15 residues. Germline V gives CDR1 SNHLY, CDR2 FYNNEI. Here the CDR3 reads CASSLTGSNTGELFF. CDR3 sequence (DNA): TGTGCCAGCAGTCTTACAGGGTCCAACACCGGGGAGCTGTTTTTT.

This clonotype was recorded many times. The gene calls are TRBV29-1 and TRBJ2-7, with D hard to call. CDR3 size: 10 residues. CDR1 is SQVTM, CDR2 ANQGSEA, per germline. Trimming pared 4 bases from V and 3 bases from J, leaving 4 bases between. As DNA, the CDR3 is TGCAGCGTTGGAGTCTACGAGCAGTACTTC. This sequence encodes CSVGVYEQYF.

This clonotype occurred many times. This sequence joins TRBV11-2 and TRBJ2-1; the match to TRBD1 covers 8 bases. V shed 5 bases and J 0 bases; nucleotides not matched to a gene: 9. The CDR3 runs 17 residues. CDR1 is SGHAT, CDR2 FQNNGV, per germline. CDR3 loop: CASSRTGTFRSYNEQFF. Written as DNA, the CDR3 is TGTGCCAGCAGCCGGACAGGGACGTTTCGCTCCTACAATGAGCAGTTCTTC.

This clonotype came up many times. CDR3 sequence reads: CASSRTGTGGNTIYF. The CDR3 DNA follows: TGCGCCAGCAGCCGGACAGGGACGGGCGGAAACACCATATATTTT. The genes are TRBV5-1 and TRBJ1-3, with TRBD1 matching over 8 bases. Germline loops: CDR1 SGHRS, CDR2 YFSETQ. The CDR3 has 15 residues. With V trimmed by 4 bases and J by 4 bases, 7 bases remained unmatched. Full variable domain (missing parts from reference TRBV5-1 and TRBJ1-3): KAGVTQTPRYLIKTRGQQVTLSCSPISGHRSVSWYQQTPGQGLQFLFEYFSETQRNKGNFPGRFSGRQFSNSRSEMNVSTLELGDSALYLCASSRTGTGGNTIYFGEGSWLTVV.

About this clonotype itself: This may be a read error, as it is one base from a much larger clone. The V gene is TRBV5-1, the J gene TRBJ2-7; D uncertain. The CDR3 extends over 13 amino acids. Germline CDR1 is SGHRS and CDR2 is YFSETQ. DNA of the CDR3: TGCGCCAGCAGCTTCTCAGAGTCCTACGAGCAGAACTTC. Its protein is CASSFSESYEQNF.

This clonotype was counted many times. This chain uses TRBV29-1 with TRBJ2-2; D gene unclear. The CDR3 length is 17 residues. Trimming cost V 0 bases and J 6 bases, with 20 bases left between them. Per germline, CDR1 SQVTM and CDR2 ANQGSEA. CDR3: CSVEDSRCRKWSGELFF. CDR3 DNA: TGCAGCGTTGAAGACTCCAGATGTAGAAAGTGGTCCGGGGAGCTGTTTTTT.

This clonotype was observed at least ten times. The chain joins TRBV12-3 or TRBV12-4 to TRBJ1-2; D is possibly TRBD1 (5 bases). There are 15 residues in the CDR3. Trimming shortened V by 7 bases and J by 3 bases, and 18 bases separated the two germline ends. The CDR3 spells CASKEGAYSDYGYTF. In DNA form, the CDR3 reads TGTGCCAGCAAGGAAGGGGCGTATTCGGACTATGGCTACACCTTC.

This clonotype was seen at least ten times. The genes are TRBV27 and TRBJ2-1; D is undetermined. This CDR3 is built from 16 residues. The V gene lost 5 bases and the J gene lost 5 bases, with 19 bases spanning the gap. Germline CDR1 reads MNHEY; CDR2 reads SMNVEV (reference sequence). The CDR3 nucleotides are TGTGCCAGCAGTATGCGGAGTCGTCCCCTTCACAATGAGCAGTTCTTC. It specifies CASSMRSRPLHNEQFF.